The 17 T cell receptor beta chains given below trace back to one sample, sequenced in a study of spatial heterogeneity in lung cancer. TCRdb redid the calling of the 5' RACE reads with MiXCR, one entry per CDR3 protein. Seen here are about 100,000 distinct CDR3 sequences, approximately 4.4% observed once, and the top ten hold around 20%. Time point in this sample: sample taken at primary tumor resection. General study results and limits: The number of expanded tumor alpha and beta chains correlated with mutation number.

No antigen has been identified for these receptors. The specimen was lung tumor tissue, collected at surgery. These receptors all come from a male donor with early-stage non-small cell lung cancer.

This clonotype was observed many times. This chain joins TRBV5-1 and TRBJ2-5; unclear D gene. Germline V lookup: CDR1 SGHRS, CDR2 YFSETQ. The CDR3 has 15 amino acids. V was trimmed by 0 bases and J by 3 bases, leaving 12 bases between them. In DNA, the CDR3 is TGCGCCAGCAGCTTGGAGACCGCTACTGAAGAGACCCAGTACTTC. Translation gives CASSLETATEETQYF.

In its sample, this clonotype was seen many times. J is TRBJ1-6 and V is TRBV9; D is ambiguous. The V gene's germline CDR1 is SGDLS and CDR2 YYNGEE. The CDR3 is made up of 13 amino acids. Trimming removed 0 bases from V and 7 bases from J, with 5 bases in between. The CDR3 spells CASSVEQNSPLHF. CDR3 DNA sequence: TGTGCCAGCAGCGTAGAACAGAATTCACCCCTCCACTTT.

The chain joins TRBV20-1 to TRBJ2-6; 7 bases are a match to TRBD1. V shed 2 bases and J 0 bases; nucleotides not matched to a gene: 7. Per the germline V gene, CDR1 is DFQATT and CDR2 is SNEGSKA (reference sequence). CDR3 length equals 17 residues. CDR3 sequence reads: CSARRGQHHSGANVLTF. The CDR3 bases are TGCAGTGCTAGAAGGGGACAGCATCACTCTGGGGCCAACGTCCTGACTTTC.

This clonotype was counted many times. The chain employs TRBV11-2 and TRBJ2-1, with no clear D. The V gene's germline CDR1 is SGHAT and CDR2 FQNNGV. The CDR3 sequence is 12 residues long. Trimming took 5 bases from V and 9 from J, leaving 11 bases between them. This chain's CDR3 is CASSLRLAEQFF. The CDR3 nucleotides are TGTGCCAGCAGCCTCAGACTGGCTGAGCAGTTCTTC.

The chain links TRBV9 to TRBJ2-5, with a tentative D call TRBD2 (6 bases). The CDR3 totals 15 residues. Trimming took off 4 bases at V and 5 bases at J, with 18 bases between the two ends. The germline gives CDR1 SGDLS, CDR2 YYNGEE. CDR3 protein: CASSPWGDVSETQYF. CDR3 DNA sequence: TGTGCCAGCAGCCCCTGGGGGGACGTTTCGGAGACCCAGTACTTC.

This clonotype came up a few times. The CDR3: CASSHIGGGLPTEAFF. Written as DNA, the CDR3 is TGTGCCAGCAGCCACATTGGCGGAGGACTACCCACTGAAGCTTTCTTT. V is TRBV4-2 and J is TRBJ1-1; D gene uncertain. The CDR3 contains 16 residues. The germline V gene encodes CDR1 LGHNA and CDR2 YNFKEQ. V was clipped by 3 bases and J by 4 bases, with 18 bases between them.

Many counts were recorded for this clonotype. The V gene is TRBV12-3 or TRBV12-4, the J gene TRBJ2-3; a weak D match, TRBD2 (5 bases). The length of the CDR3 is 13 residues. V lost 2 bases, J lost 5 bases, and 8 bases lay in between. The CDR3 DNA follows: TGTGCCAGCAGTTTACTAGCAGGAGATACGCAGTATTTT. Its translation is CASSLLAGDTQYF.

This clonotype has ten or more counts. The V and J genes are TRBV29-1 and TRBJ2-3; 10 bases fit TRBD1. The germline V gene has CDR1 SQVTM and CDR2 ANQGSEA. V was pared by 8 bases and J by 1 base, with 3 bases of the junction left unmatched. This CDR3 has 13 amino acids. CDR3 in DNA: TGCAGCACGACAGGGGGCCGCACAGATACGCAGTATTTT. Residues: CSTTGGRTDTQYF.

This clonotype was counted at least ten times. The J gene is TRBJ1-1, the V gene TRBV28; D unresolved. This CDR3 comprises 16 residues. Trimming removed 2 bases from V and 0 bases from J, with 13 bases in between. Per germline, CDR1 MDHEN and CDR2 SYDVKM. The CDR3, as DNA: TGTGCCAGCAGTTTAGCGGAGATAGTGATGAACACTGAAGCTTTCTTT. Its translation: CASSLAEIVMNTEAFF.

Ten or more counts support this clonotype. The V call is TRBV28, the J call TRBJ2-6, with a possible D match to TRBD2 (6 bases). The CDR3 totals 16 residues. V gave up 3 bases and J gave up 2 bases, with 11 bases separating them. CDR1 is MDHEN, CDR2 SYDVKM, per germline. The CDR3 region has the DNA TGTGCCAGCAGTTTTGGAGGGGCGCCTGGGGCCAACGTCCTGACTTTC. This sequence encodes CASSFGGAPGANVLTF.

The sample holds many counts of this clonotype. The V and J genes are TRBV18 and TRBJ2-5; 7 bases agree with TRBD2. Trimming took 2 bases from V and 3 from J; bases not matched to a gene: 3. Germline V gene data show CDR1 as KGHSH and CDR2 as LQKENI. The CDR3 extends over 14 amino acids. The CDR3 loop is CASSPSSGKETQYF. Here the CDR3 DNA reads TGTGCCAGCTCACCAAGCAGCGGGAAAGAGACCCAGTACTTC.

This clonotype came up many times. V usage is TRBV28 and J usage is TRBJ2-2; unclear D gene. Germline values: CDR1 MDHEN, CDR2 SYDVKM. The germline V and J ends were trimmed by 6 bases and 1 base, with 6 bases remaining between them. The CDR3 runs 13 residues. CDR3 bases: TGTGCCAGCAGGACCGTGAACACCGGGGAGCTGTTTTTT. Residues: CASRTVNTGELFF.

This clonotype appeared many times. The chain recombines TRBV12-3 or TRBV12-4 with TRBJ1-1, with D unclear. V was cut by 5 bases and J by 0 bases, with 10 bases left in between. The CDR3 sequence is 14 residues long. The CDR3 reads CASSLRTVNTEAFF. The CDR3 DNA reads TGTGCCAGCAGTCTCCGGACGGTGAACACTGAAGCTTTCTTT.

This clonotype turned up a few times. The V and J genes are TRBV21-1 and TRBJ2-2; the table's D call TRBD1 went unverified against the DNA. TRBV21-1 is marked as a pseudogene. CDR3 size: 19 residues. CDR3 in amino acids: CASSKTAFDSRIGTGELFF. The CDR3, as DNA: TGTGCCAGCAGCAAAACGGCGTTCGACAGTCGAATAGGAACCGGGGAGCTGTTTTTT.

In its sample, this clonotype was seen many times. The rearrangement links TRBV27 to TRBJ2-3, with 9 bases lining up with TRBD2. The CDR3 is 15 amino acids. The ends lost 2 bases at V and 9 bases at J; junction bases unmatched: 9. Per germline, CDR1 MNHEY and CDR2 SMNVEV (reference sequence). The CDR3 spells CASSLVMAGGATQYF. In DNA, the CDR3 is TGTGCCAGCAGTTTAGTAATGGCGGGAGGGGCGACGCAGTATTTT.

This clonotype was counted ten times or more. The chain carries TRBV13 and TRBJ1-2; 7 bases align to TRBD1. Germline V gene lookup returns CDR1 PRHDT and CDR2 FYEKMQ (reference sequence). The CDR3 is 15 amino acids. The junction had 6 bases not matched to a gene; V was cut back by 5 bases and J by 0 bases. For the CDR3, the DNA is TGTGCCAGCAGCCGCACAGGGGACCCTAACTATGGCTACACCTTC. Translated: CASSRTGDPNYGYTF. The entire variable domain, with the rest obtained from reference TRBV13 and TRBJ1-2, is as follows: AAGVIQSPRHLIKEKRETATLKCYPIPRHDTVYWYQQGPGQDPQFLISFYEKMQSDKGSIPDRFSAQQFSDYHSELNMSSLELGDSALYFCASSRTGDPNYGYTFGSGTRLTVV.

This clonotype was counted at least ten times. The V gene is TRBV12-3 or TRBV12-4, the J gene TRBJ2-3; possibly TRBD1 or TRBD2 for D (6 bases each). This CDR3 has 18 amino acids. Trimming pared 3 bases from V and 7 bases from J, leaving 26 bases between. The CDR3 nucleotides are TGTGCCAGCAGTTTCTGGGGGGCCGGGATCCGGAGCGGGTATACGCAGTATTTT. Protein: CASSFWGAGIRSGYTQYF.